The 24 T cell receptor beta chains below were found in one sample sequenced in a study of control samples from healthy donors and cancer patients. The data were produced by immunoSEQ multiplex PCR, yet TCRdb's version contains in-frame clones alone and is incomplete. The repertoire holds some 130,000 clones, with approximately 92% as singletons. The specimen sequenced was blood. Receptors were obtained from a woman in her fifties or sixties in good health.

The chain employs TRBV12-3 or TRBV12-4 and TRBJ1-4; D is uncertain. Trimming left V 6 bases short and J 4 bases short, with 9 bases between. The CDR3 is made up of 13 amino acids. The CDR3 reads CASSPRGNEKLFF. DNA for the CDR3: TGTGCCAGCAGCCCCCGGGGTAATGAAAAACTGTTTTTT.

The chain links TRBV3-1 (or the pseudogene TRBV3-2) to TRBJ2-7, with TRBD2 matching 9 bases. The CDR3 is 15 amino acids. J lost 3 bases, V lost 8 bases, and 11 bases had no gene match. Per germline, CDR1 LGHDT and CDR2 YNNKEL (reference sequence). CDR3 DNA: TGTGCCAGCGGCTCGACCAGCGGGAGGAACTACGAGCAGTACTTC. Translated: CASGSTSGRNYEQYF.

The chain recombines TRBV7-8 with TRBJ2-7; perhaps TRBD2 as D (6 bases). Per germline, CDR1 SGHVS and CDR2 FQNEAQ. The CDR3 runs 16 residues. Trimming left V 0 bases short and J 3 bases short, with 15 bases between. DNA of the CDR3: TGTGCCAGCAGCTTAGCGCATTGGGGGACTGGCTACGAGCAGTACTTC. It translates to CASSLAHWGTGYEQYF.

This clone was detected only once. Distinct nucleotide sequences in the sample also encode this CDR3. This rearrangement joins TRBV7-9 to TRBJ1-3; D gene uncertain. V was pared by 8 bases and J by 1 base, with 6 bases between. Germline assignment: CDR1 SEHNR and CDR2 FQNEAQ (reference sequence). CDR3 size: 12 residues. The DNA of the CDR3 is TGTGCCAGCTCTTTGTCTGGAAACACCATATATTTT. Its protein product is CASSLSGNTIYF.

Notes on this clone: One end of the junction does not line up with germline, which may come from a read error. The chain joins TRBV10-3 to TRBJ2-7; D is tentatively TRBD1 or TRBD2 (5 bases each). The CDR3 consists of 12 residues. Germline V gene lookup returns CDR1 ENHRY and CDR2 SYGVKD. The CDR3, as DNA: TGTGCCATCAGTGGACTGAAAGAGGGACGGGTCTTC. Amino acid sequence: CAISGLKEGRVF.

The chain combines TRBV19 with TRBJ1-1; D uncertain. Trimming stripped 8 bases from V and 0 bases from J, with 19 bases between. There are 16 residues in the CDR3. Germline CDR1 LNHDA, CDR2 SQIVND (reference sequence). CDR3 loop: CASGQTSGSMNTEAFF. CDR3 sequence (DNA): TGTGCCAGTGGCCAGACCTCCGGCTCCATGAACACTGAAGCTTTCTTT.

In its sample, this clone was seen a few times. The V gene is TRBV15, the J gene TRBJ1-2, with TRBD1 matching over 8 bases. CDR3 length: 14 amino acids. The V and J ends lost 7 bases and 1 base, in that order; junction bases with no gene match: 5. Germline V lookup: CDR1 LNHNV, CDR2 YYDKDF (reference sequence). The CDR3 DNA follows: TGTGCCACCAAGGGACAGGAGAGTAACTATGGCTACACCTTC. It encodes CATKGQESNYGYTF. The whole variable domain, filled in from reference TRBV15 and TRBJ1-2, reads DAMVIQNPRYQVTQFGKPVTLSCSQTLNHNVMYWYQQKSSQAPKLLFHYYDKDFNNEADTPDNFQSRRPNTSFCFLDIRSPGLGDTAMYLCATKGQESNYGYTFGSGTRLTVV.

V is TRBV3-1 (or the pseudogene TRBV3-2) and J is TRBJ2-7; TRBD2 matches 14 bases. The CDR3 has 15 amino acids. Germline-derived CDR1 and CDR2 are LGHDT and YNNKEL (reference sequence). V shed 3 bases and J 6 bases; nucleotides not matched to a gene: 4. The CDR3 spells CASSQGLAGVGEQYF. CDR3 bases: TGTGCCAGCAGCCAGGGACTAGCGGGAGTGGGCGAGCAGTACTTC.

In DNA form, the CDR3 reads TGTGCCTGGAGACGTTTAACAGGGGGGGGAAATGGCTACACCTTC. Residues: CAWRRLTGGGNGYTF. The chain recombines TRBV30 with TRBJ1-2; 8 bases line up with TRBD1. Trimming at V came to 3 bases and at J to 6 bases, leaving 12 bases not matched to a gene. Germline V CDR1 and CDR2: GTSNPN, SVGIG (reference sequence). The CDR3 is 15 residues long. Drawing the rest from reference TRBV30 and TRBJ1-2, the complete variable domain is SQTIHQWPATLVQPVGSPLSLECTVEGTSNPNLYWYRQAAGRGLQLLFYSVGIGQISSEVPQNLSASRPQDRQFILSSKKLLLSDSGFYLCAWRRLTGGGNGYTFGSGTRLTVV.

V and J are TRBV27 and TRBJ2-1; D possibly corresponds to TRBD2 (6 bases). The CDR3 is made up of 15 amino acids. The germline V gene has CDR1 MNHEY and CDR2 SMNVEV (reference sequence). Trimming removed 2 bases from V and 2 bases from J, with 10 bases in between. The CDR3 reads CASSLDGSPYNEQFF. CDR3 sequence (DNA): TGTGCCAGCAGTTTAGACGGGAGTCCCTACAATGAGCAGTTCTTC.

Only one count was recorded for this clone. The rearrangement uses TRBV19 and TRBJ1-2; no clear D gene. This CDR3 comprises 11 residues. The V end was cut by 2 bases, the J end by 7 bases, with 5 bases between. CDR1 is LNHDA, CDR2 SQIVND, per germline (reference sequence). CDR3 DNA sequence: TGTGCCAGTAGTATAAACAGTGGCTACACCTTC. Encoded protein: CASSINSGYTF.

The chain joins TRBV5-6 to TRBJ2-7; D is ambiguous. Germline CDR1 SGHDT, CDR2 YYEEEE. The CDR3 is 15 residues long. V was trimmed by 0 bases and J by 0 bases, leaving 10 bases between them. CDR3 bases: TGTGCCAGCAGCTTGGAGACAACTTACTCCTACGAGCAGTACTTC. Translated: CASSLETTYSYEQYF. The full variable domain, in which reference TRBV5-6 and TRBJ2-7 provide the parts outside the CDR3, is DAGVTQSPTHLIKTRGQQVTLRCSPKSGHDTVSWYQQALGQGPQFIFQYYEEEERQRGNFPDRFSGHQFPNYSSELNVNALLLGDSALYLCASSLETTYSYEQYFGPGTRLTVT.

Remarks on this clone: Other DNA variants within this sample encode the same CDR3. This chain uses TRBV2 with TRBJ1-1; 7 nucleotides line up with TRBD1. The V gene's germline CDR1 is SNHLY and CDR2 FYNNEI. This CDR3 region has 12 residues. Trimming at V came to 6 bases and at J to 7 bases, leaving 5 bases not matched to a gene. This chain's CDR3 is CASSEQGFEAFF. The DNA for the CDR3 is TGTGCCAGCAGCGAACAGGGGTTTGAAGCTTTCTTT.

In nucleotides, the CDR3 is TGCAGTGCTAGTGGGTCAAAGGACTATGGCTACACCTTC. This gives the protein CSASGSKDYGYTF. This chain links TRBV20-1 with TRBJ1-2; unclear D gene. The CDR3 extends over 13 amino acids. Germline CDR1 DFQATT, CDR2 SNEGSKA (reference sequence). Trimming cost V 3 bases and J 3 bases, with 11 bases left between them.

The V gene is TRBV7-9, the J gene TRBJ1-4; D unclear. CDR1 and CDR2 (germline): SEHNR, FQNEAQ (reference sequence). The CDR3 contains 14 residues. V lost 3 bases and J 3 bases, leaving 8 bases between the germline ends. The CDR3 loop reads CASSFEVSNEKLFF. CDR3 DNA sequence: TGTGCCAGCAGCTTCGAGGTCTCTAATGAAAAACTGTTTTTT.

V and J are TRBV18 and TRBJ1-1; TRBD1 is a possible D gene (6 bases). The CDR3 extends over 16 amino acids. Germline CDR1 KGHSH, CDR2 LQKENI. V gave up 1 base and J gave up 3 bases, with 15 bases separating them. The DNA of the CDR3 is TGTGCCAGCTCACCACTCGTGGGGGCTGCTGACACTGAAGCTTTCTTT. Its translation: CASSPLVGAADTEAFF.

J is TRBJ2-1 and V is TRBV19; tentative D call: TRBD2 (5 bases). Per germline, CDR1 LNHDA and CDR2 SQIVND (reference sequence). This CDR3 comprises 15 residues. Trimming removed 3 bases from V and 4 bases from J, with 13 bases in between. This chain's CDR3 is CASSMSSGGYNEQFF. The CDR3 DNA is TGTGCCAGTAGTATGTCAAGCGGAGGTTACAATGAGCAGTTCTTC.

The rearrangement joins TRBV5-1 to TRBJ2-2; 7 bases align to TRBD2. Trimming took 5 bases from V and 1 from J; bases not matched to a gene: 5. This CDR3 has 15 amino acids. Looked up from germline, CDR1 is SGHRS and CDR2 is YFSETQ. CDR3 sequence: CASSPGRGNTGELFF. The CDR3 DNA reads TGCGCCAGCAGTCCTGGGAGGGGGAACACCGGGGAGCTGTTTTTT.

This chain links TRBV2 with TRBJ2-7, with no clear D. CDR3 length: 12 amino acids. The V gene's germline CDR1 is SNHLY and CDR2 FYNNEI. V was shortened by 4 bases and J by 5 bases, with 9 bases between the two germline ends. Written as DNA, the CDR3 is TGTGCCAGCAGTGCTGGGTCCAACGAGCAGTACTTC. Protein: CASSAGSNEQYF.

In DNA, the CDR3 is TGCGCCAGCAGCAACCGGGTTGGGATGGGGTATGGCTACACCTTC. This translates into CASSNRVGMGYGYTF. V is TRBV5-1 and J is TRBJ1-2; unclear D gene. Germline V gene data show CDR1 as SGHRS and CDR2 as YFSETQ. The CDR3 spans 15 residues. Trimming pared 4 bases from V and 5 bases from J, leaving 18 bases between.

The V call is TRBV7-9, the J call TRBJ2-5, with TRBD2 matching over 7 bases. Trimming at V came to 8 bases and at J to 3 bases, leaving 9 bases not matched to a gene. Germline V gene data show CDR1 as SEHNR and CDR2 as FQNEAQ (reference sequence). CDR3 length: 14 amino acids. CDR3 DNA: TGTGCCAGCCGCCCTTCCGGGACTAAAGAGACCCAGTACTTC. Translation gives CASRPSGTKETQYF.

The rearrangement links TRBV28 to TRBJ2-1, with 14 bases identical to TRBD2. Trimming at V came to 4 bases and at J to 8 bases, leaving 13 bases not matched to a gene. The CDR3 is 18 residues long. The germline V gene encodes CDR1 MDHEN and CDR2 SYDVKM. This CDR3 is CASSSPQGLAGGWDEQFF. CDR3 DNA: TGTGCCAGCAGTTCCCCTCAAGGACTAGCGGGAGGATGGGATGAGCAGTTCTTC.

The chain combines TRBV2 with TRBJ1-5; D is possibly TRBD1 (5 bases). The germline V gene has CDR1 SNHLY and CDR2 FYNNEI. The CDR3 has 14 residues. Trimming took 5 bases from V and 1 from J, leaving 9 bases between them. The CDR3 nucleotides read TGTGCCAGCAGTCGGGAGGGGAGCAATCAGCCCCAGCATTTT. Translated, it gives CASSREGSNQPQHF.

The rearrangement links TRBV6-1 to TRBJ2-4; unclear D gene. The germline V gene encodes CDR1 MNHNS and CDR2 SASEGT. V dropped 3 bases and J dropped 3 bases, with 6 bases sitting between them. The CDR3 covers 13 residues. The CDR3 nucleotides are TGTGCCAGCAGTGATCTAGGCAAAAACATTCAGTACTTC. It encodes CASSDLGKNIQYF.